This entry lists 9 T cell receptor beta chains sequenced from one sample in a study of T-cell memory formation after mild COVID-19. TCRdb redid the calling of the 5' RACE reads with MiXCR, one entry per CDR3 protein. Counted here are some 7,100 distinct CDR3 sequences, roughly 58% occurring once; the ten biggest clones make up 2% to 3%. The sequencing input was PBMCs or a T cell subset sorted from them (not recorded which). Every receptor here comes from an adult who had mild COVID-19 (a few samples of this study predate the infection). Cell type and time point are not known.

This clonotype is medium-sized in the sample. This chain links TRBV3-1 with TRBJ2-1, with 9 positions matching TRBD1. This CDR3 comprises 14 residues. The V gene's germline CDR1 is LGHDT and CDR2 YNNKEL (reference sequence). The J segment lost 7 bases and the V segment lost 4 bases, leaving 5 bases of the junction unmatched. CDR3 in amino acids: CASSLTGTGNEQFF. As DNA, the CDR3 is TGTGCCAGCAGCCTCACCGGGACAGGGAATGAGCAGTTCTTC.

This clonotype is classed as medium-sized. The rearrangement uses TRBV4-2 and TRBJ2-3; the D gene is possibly TRBD1 (6 bases). Trimming stripped 4 bases from V and 4 bases from J, with 21 bases between. In germline, CDR1 is LGHNA, CDR2 YNFKEQ. The CDR3 has 17 residues. CDR3 in amino acids: CASSPRGTGVGADTQYF. The CDR3 nucleotides read TGTGCCAGCAGCCCAAGGGGGACCGGGGTTGGGGCAGATACGCAGTATTTT.

This clonotype counts as medium-sized. This rearrangement joins TRBV29-1 to TRBJ2-2, with D possibly TRBD2 on 5 matching bases. The CDR3 loop spans 13 amino acids. Trimming left V 5 bases short and J 3 bases short, with 10 bases between. Germline values: CDR1 SQVTM, CDR2 ANQGSEA. CDR3 residues: CSVSGVDTGELFF. The DNA for the CDR3 is TGCAGCGTTTCCGGGGTAGACACCGGGGAGCTGTTTTTT.

Relative to its sample, this clonotype is medium-sized. The rearrangement links TRBV7-9 to TRBJ1-4; tentative D call: TRBD1 (5 bases). The V end was cut by 6 bases, the J end by 8 bases, with 16 bases between. The CDR3 has 14 residues. The germline V gene encodes CDR1 SEHNR and CDR2 FQNEAQ (reference sequence). Written as DNA, the CDR3 is TGTGCCAGCAGTCTCTCGGGCAGGGAGGAAAAACTGTTTTTT. Translation: CASSLSGREEKLFF.

The rearrangement joins TRBV5-4 to TRBJ2-7, with D unclear. The CDR3 covers 16 residues. The germline CDR1 and CDR2 sequences are SGHNT and YYREEE (reference sequence). V gave up 1 base and J gave up 3 bases, with 17 bases separating them. This CDR3 is CASSLLYSAGYYEQYF. The CDR3, as DNA: TGTGCCAGCAGCTTGTTGTATAGTGCCGGATACTACGAGCAGTACTTC. Variable domain in full (rest from reference TRBV5-4 and TRBJ2-7): ETGVTQSPTHLIKTRGQQVTLRCSSQSGHNTVSWYQQALGQGPQFIFQYYREEENGRGNFPPRFSGLQFPNYSSELNVNALELDDSALYLCASSLLYSAGYYEQYFGPGTRLTVT.

This clonotype was found many times. The rearrangement joins TRBV5-6 to TRBJ2-7; 9 bases agree with TRBD1. The CDR3 covers 15 residues. The ends lost 5 bases at V and 1 base at J; junction bases unmatched: 7. CDR1 and CDR2 from the germline V gene are SGHDT and YYEEEE. CDR3 in amino acids: CASRAWGQGSYEQYF. CDR3 bases: TGTGCCAGCAGGGCGTGGGGACAGGGATCCTACGAGCAGTACTTC.

This sequence joins TRBV5-1 and TRBJ2-5, with 7 nucleotides matching TRBD2. The J call could be wrong; TRBJ2-1 is a better fit for the DNA end. Germline values: CDR1 SGHRS, CDR2 YFSETQ. This CDR3 region has 15 residues. Written as DNA, the CDR3 is TGCGCCAGCAGCTTGGAGGCGGGAGTATACAATGAGCAGTTCTTC. Amino acid sequence: CASSLEAGVYNEQFF.

This clonotype rates as medium-sized. J is TRBJ1-1 and V is TRBV6-6, with D possibly being TRBD1 (5 bases). The germline V gene encodes CDR1 MNHNY and CDR2 SVGAGI (reference sequence). Trimming cost V 6 bases and J 0 bases, with 11 bases left between them. The CDR3 is made up of 14 amino acids. CDR3: CASRSGHLNTEAFF. For the CDR3, the DNA is TGTGCCAGCAGGAGCGGACACTTGAACACTGAAGCTTTCTTT.

The V gene is TRBV30, the J gene TRBJ2-7; TRBD1 matches at 9 bases. This CDR3 comprises 13 residues. The V segment lost 5 bases and the J segment 2 bases; nucleotides outside the gene matches: 4. Germline V CDR1 and CDR2: GTSNPN, SVGIG (reference sequence). In DNA, the CDR3 is TGTGCCTGGGCTACAGGGGGCCCCTACGAGCAGTACTTC. Amino acids: CAWATGGPYEQYF. Based on the CDR3 plus reference TRBV30 and TRBJ2-7, the full variable domain is SQTIHQWPATLVQPVGSPLSLECTVEGTSNPNLYWYRQAAGRGLQLLFYSVGIGQISSEVPQNLSASRPQDRQFILSSKKLLLSDSGFYLCAWATGGPYEQYFGPGTRLTVT.